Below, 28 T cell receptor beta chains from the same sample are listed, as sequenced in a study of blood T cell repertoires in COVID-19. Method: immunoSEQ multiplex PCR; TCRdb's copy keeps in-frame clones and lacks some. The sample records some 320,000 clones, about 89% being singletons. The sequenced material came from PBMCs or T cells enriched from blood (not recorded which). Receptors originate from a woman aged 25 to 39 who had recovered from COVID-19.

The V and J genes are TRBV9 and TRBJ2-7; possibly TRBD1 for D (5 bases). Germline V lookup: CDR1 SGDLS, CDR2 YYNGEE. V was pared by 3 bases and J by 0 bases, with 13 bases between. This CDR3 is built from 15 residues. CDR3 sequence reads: CASSASDRNSYEQYF. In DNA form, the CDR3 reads TGTGCCAGCAGCGCCTCTGACAGAAACTCCTACGAGCAGTACTTC.

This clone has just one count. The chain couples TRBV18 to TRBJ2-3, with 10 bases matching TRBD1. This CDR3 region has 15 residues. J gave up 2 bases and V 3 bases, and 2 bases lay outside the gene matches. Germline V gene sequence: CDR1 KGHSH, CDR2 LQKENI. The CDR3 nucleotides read TGTGCCAGCTCACCGGGACAGGGGAACACAGATACGCAGTATTTT. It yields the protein CASSPGQGNTDTQYF.

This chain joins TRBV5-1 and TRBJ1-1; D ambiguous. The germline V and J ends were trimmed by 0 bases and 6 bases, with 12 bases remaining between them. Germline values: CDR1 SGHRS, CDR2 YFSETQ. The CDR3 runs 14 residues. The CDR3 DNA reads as TGCGCCAGCAGCTTGGGCGGCGACGACGCTGAAGCTTTCTTT. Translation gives CASSLGGDDAEAFF.

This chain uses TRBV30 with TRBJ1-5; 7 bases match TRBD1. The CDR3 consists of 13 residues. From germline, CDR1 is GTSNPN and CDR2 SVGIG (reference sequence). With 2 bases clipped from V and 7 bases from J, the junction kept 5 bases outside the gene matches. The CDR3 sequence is CAWSRQGYQPQHF. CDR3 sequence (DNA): TGTGCCTGGAGTCGACAGGGTTACCAGCCCCAGCATTTT.

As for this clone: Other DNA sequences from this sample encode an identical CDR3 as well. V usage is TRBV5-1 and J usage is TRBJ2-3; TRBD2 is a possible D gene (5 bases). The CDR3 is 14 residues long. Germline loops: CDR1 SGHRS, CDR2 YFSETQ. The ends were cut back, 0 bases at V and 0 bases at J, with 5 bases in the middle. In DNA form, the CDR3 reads TGCGCCAGCAGCTTGGGCGGGAGCACAGATACGCAGTATTTT. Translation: CASSLGGSTDTQYF.

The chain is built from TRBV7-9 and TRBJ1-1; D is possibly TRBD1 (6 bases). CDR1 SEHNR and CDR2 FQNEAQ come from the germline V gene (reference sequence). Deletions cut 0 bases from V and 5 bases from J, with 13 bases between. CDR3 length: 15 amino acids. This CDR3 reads CASSLAQQGETEAFF. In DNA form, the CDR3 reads TGTGCCAGCAGCTTAGCGCAACAGGGTGAGACTGAAGCTTTCTTT.

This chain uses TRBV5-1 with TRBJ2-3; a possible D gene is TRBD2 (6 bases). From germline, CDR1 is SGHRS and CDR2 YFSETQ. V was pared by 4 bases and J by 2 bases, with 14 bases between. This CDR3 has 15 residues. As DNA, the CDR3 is TGCGCCAGCAGCGGTACTAGCTTGAACACAGATACGCAGTATTTT. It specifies CASSGTSLNTDTQYF. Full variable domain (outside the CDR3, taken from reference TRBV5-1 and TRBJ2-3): KAGVTQTPRYLIKTRGQQVTLSCSPISGHRSVSWYQQTPGQGLQFLFEYFSETQRNKGNFPGRFSGRQFSNSRSEMNVSTLELGDSALYLCASSGTSLNTDTQYFGPGTRLTVL.

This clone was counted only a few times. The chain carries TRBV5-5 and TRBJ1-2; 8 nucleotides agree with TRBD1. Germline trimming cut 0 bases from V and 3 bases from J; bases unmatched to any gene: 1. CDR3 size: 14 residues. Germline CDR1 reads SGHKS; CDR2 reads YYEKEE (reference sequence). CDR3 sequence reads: CASSLETGDYGYTF. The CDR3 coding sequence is TGTGCCAGCAGCTTGGAGACAGGGGACTATGGCTACACCTTC.

Here the CDR3 DNA reads TGTGCCAGCAGCCCTCTGGTGGGGGGTGGGACTGAAGCTTTCTTT. Amino acid sequence: CASSPLVGGGTEAFF. The gene calls are TRBV11-2 and TRBJ1-1; the D gene is possibly TRBD1 (5 bases). Between the trimmed V and J ends, which lost 5 bases and 5 bases, there was a span of 18 bases. The length of the CDR3 is 15 residues. Germline CDR1 reads SGHAT; CDR2 reads FQNNGV.

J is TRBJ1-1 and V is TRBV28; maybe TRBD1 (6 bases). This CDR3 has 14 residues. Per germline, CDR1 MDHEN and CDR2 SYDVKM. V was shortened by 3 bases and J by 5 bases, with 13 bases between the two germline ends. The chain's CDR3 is CASSLGDRTTEAFF. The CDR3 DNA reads TGTGCCAGCAGTTTGGGTGACAGGACTACTGAAGCTTTCTTT.

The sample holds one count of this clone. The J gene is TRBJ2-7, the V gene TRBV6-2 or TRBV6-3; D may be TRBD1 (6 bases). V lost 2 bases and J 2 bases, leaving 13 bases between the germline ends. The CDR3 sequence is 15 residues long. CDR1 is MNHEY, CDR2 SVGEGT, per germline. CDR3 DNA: TGTGCCAGCAGTTACAACAGACAGGCAACCTACGAGCAGTACTTC. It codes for CASSYNRQATYEQYF.

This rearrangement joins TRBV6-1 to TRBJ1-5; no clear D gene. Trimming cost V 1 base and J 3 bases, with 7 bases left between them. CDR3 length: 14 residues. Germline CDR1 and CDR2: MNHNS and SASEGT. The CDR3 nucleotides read TGTGCCAGCAGTGAAGTATCTATCAATCAGCCCCAGCATTTT. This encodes CASSEVSINQPQHF.

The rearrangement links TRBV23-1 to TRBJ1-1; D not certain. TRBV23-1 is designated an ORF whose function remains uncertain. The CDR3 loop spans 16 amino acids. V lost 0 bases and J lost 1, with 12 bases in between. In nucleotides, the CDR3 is TGCGCCAGCAGTCAATCGAATTCGGGATCGAACACTGAAGCTTTCTTT. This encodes CASSQSNSGSNTEAFF.

The CDR3 sequence: CASSIGQGDLKYF. In nucleotides, the CDR3 is TGTGCCAGCAGCATCGGACAGGGGGATTTGAAGTACTTC. The V and J genes are TRBV9 and TRBJ2-7; 10 bases agree with TRBD1. Germline V gives CDR1 SGDLS, CDR2 YYNGEE. The J segment lost 11 bases and the V segment lost 4 bases, leaving 9 bases of the junction unmatched. There are 13 residues in the CDR3.

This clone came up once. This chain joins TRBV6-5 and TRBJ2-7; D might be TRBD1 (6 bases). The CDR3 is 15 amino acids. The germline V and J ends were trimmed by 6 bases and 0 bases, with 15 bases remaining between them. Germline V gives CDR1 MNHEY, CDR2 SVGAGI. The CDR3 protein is CASSQTGASSYEQYF. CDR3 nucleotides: TGTGCCAGCAGCCAGACAGGAGCGAGCTCCTACGAGCAGTACTTC.

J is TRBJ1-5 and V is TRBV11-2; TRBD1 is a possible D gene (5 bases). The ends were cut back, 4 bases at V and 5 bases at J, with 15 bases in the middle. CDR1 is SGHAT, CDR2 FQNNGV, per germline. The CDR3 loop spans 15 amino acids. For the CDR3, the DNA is TGTGCCAGCAGCTGGGGGACGCGGGGGGATCAGCCCCAGCATTTT. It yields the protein CASSWGTRGDQPQHF. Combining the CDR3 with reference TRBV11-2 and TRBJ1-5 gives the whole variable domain EAGVAQSPRYKIIEKRQSVAFWCNPISGHATLYWYQQILGQGPKLLIQFQNNGVVDDSQLPKDRFSAERLKGVDSTLKIQPAKLEDSAVYLCASSWGTRGDQPQHFGDGTRLSIL.

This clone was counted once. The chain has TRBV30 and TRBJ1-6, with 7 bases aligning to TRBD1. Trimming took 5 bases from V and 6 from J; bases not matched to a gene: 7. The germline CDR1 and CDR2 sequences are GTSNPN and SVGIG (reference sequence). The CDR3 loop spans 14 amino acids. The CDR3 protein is CAWGPNRGNSPLHF. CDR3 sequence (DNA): TGTGCCTGGGGGCCGAACAGGGGTAATTCACCCCTCCACTTT.

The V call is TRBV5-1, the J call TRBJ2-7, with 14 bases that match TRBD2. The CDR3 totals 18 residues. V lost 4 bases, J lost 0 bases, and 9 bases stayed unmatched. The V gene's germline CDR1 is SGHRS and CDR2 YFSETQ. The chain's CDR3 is CASSPGLAGVSPSYEQYF. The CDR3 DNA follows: TGCGCCAGCAGCCCGGGACTAGCGGGGGTCTCTCCCTCCTACGAGCAGTACTTC.

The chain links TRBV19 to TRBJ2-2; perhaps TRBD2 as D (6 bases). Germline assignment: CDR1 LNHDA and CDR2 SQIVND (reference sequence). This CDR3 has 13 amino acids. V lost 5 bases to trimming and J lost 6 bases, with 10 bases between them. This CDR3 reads CASSRRGAGELFF. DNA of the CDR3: TGTGCCAGTAGTCGGAGGGGCGCCGGGGAGCTGTTTTTT.

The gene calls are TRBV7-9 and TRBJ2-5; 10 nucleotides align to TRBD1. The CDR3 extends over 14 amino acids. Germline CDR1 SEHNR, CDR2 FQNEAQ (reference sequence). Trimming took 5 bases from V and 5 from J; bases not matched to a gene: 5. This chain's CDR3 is CASSDDRGLETQYF. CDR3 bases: TGTGCCAGCAGCGATGACAGGGGGCTGGAGACCCAGTACTTC.

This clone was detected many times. CDR3 in DNA: TGTGCCAGCAGCTTAGACGGGGGGGCATCAGATACGCAGTATTTT. This encodes CASSLDGGASDTQYF. This rearrangement joins TRBV7-6 to TRBJ2-3; 8 positions agree with TRBD2. The CDR3 spans 15 residues. From germline, CDR1 is SGHVS and CDR2 FNYEAQ. Unmatched junction bases numbered 4, after V lost 1 base and J lost 4 bases.

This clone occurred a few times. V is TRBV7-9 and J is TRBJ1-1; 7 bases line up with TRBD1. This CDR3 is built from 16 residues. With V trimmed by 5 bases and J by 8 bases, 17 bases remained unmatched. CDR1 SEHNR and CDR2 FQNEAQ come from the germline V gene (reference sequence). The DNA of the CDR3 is TGTGCCAGCAGCCCTGGGGTAAAGGGGGCATCCTCAGAAGCTTTCTTT. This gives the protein CASSPGVKGASSEAFF.

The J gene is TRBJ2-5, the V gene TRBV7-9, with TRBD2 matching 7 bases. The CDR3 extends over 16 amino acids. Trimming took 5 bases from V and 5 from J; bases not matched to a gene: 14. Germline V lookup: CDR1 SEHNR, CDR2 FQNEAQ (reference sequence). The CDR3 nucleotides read TGTGCCAGCAGCAGAGGCTCCGGGGGGAGGGTGGAGACCCAGTACTTC. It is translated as CASSRGSGGRVETQYF.

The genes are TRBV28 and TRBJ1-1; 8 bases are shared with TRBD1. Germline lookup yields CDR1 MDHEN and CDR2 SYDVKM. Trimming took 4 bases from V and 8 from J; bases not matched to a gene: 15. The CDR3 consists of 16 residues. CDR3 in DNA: TGTGCCAGCAGTTCACAGGGGGGGCCGCGAACCTTCGAAGCTTTCTTT. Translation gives CASSSQGGPRTFEAFF.

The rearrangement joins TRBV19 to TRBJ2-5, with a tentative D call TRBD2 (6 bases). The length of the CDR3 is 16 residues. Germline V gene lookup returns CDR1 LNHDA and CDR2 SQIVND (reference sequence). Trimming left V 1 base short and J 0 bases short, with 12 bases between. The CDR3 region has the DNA TGTGCCAGTAGTATAGGGGGCCGGGGGTACCAAGAGACCCAGTACTTC. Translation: CASSIGGRGYQETQYF.

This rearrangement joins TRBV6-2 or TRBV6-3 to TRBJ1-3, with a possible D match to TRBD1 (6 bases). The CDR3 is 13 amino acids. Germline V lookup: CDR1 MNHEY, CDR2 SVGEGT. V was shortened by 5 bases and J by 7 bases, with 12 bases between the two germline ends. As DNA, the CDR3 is TGTGCCAGCAGTACGACAGGTTCCAACACCATATATTTT. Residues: CASSTTGSNTIYF.

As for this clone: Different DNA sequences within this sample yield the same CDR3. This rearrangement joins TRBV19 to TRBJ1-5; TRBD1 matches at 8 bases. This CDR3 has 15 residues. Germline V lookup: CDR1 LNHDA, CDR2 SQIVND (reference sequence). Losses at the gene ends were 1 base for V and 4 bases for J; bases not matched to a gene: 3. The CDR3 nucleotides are TGTGCCAGTAGTATAGGACAGGGGCCGAATCAGCCCCAGCATTTT. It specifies CASSIGQGPNQPQHF. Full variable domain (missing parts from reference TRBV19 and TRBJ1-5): DGGITQSPKYLFRKEGQNVTLSCEQNLNHDAMYWYRQDPGQGLRLIYYSQIVNDFQKGDIAEGYSVSREKKESFPLTVTSAQKNPTAFYLCASSIGQGPNQPQHFGDGTRLSIL.

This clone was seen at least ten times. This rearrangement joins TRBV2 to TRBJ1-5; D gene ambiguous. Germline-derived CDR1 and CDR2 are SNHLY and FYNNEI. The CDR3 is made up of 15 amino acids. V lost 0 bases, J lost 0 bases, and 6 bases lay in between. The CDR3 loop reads CASSEAGVSNQPQHF. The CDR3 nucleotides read TGTGCCAGCAGTGAAGCCGGGGTTAGCAATCAGCCCCAGCATTTT.